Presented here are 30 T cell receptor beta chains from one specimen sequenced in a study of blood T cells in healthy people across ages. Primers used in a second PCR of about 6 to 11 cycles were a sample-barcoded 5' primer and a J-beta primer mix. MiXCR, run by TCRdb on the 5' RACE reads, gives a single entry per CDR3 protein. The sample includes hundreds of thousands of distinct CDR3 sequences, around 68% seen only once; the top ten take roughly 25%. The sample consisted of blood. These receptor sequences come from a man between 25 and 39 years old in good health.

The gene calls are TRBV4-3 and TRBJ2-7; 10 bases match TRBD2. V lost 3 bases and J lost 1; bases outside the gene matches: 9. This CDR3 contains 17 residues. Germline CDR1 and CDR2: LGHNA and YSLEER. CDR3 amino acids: CASSQEIAGGLSYEQYF. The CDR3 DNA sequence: TGCGCCAGCAGCCAGGAGATAGCGGGGGGTCTTTCCTACGAGCAGTACTTC.

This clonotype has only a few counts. The CDR3 protein is CSVGGLAKNIQYF. The CDR3 DNA is TGCAGCGTTGGGGGACTAGCCAAAAACATTCAGTACTTC. The rearrangement joins TRBV29-1 to TRBJ2-4; weak D call: TRBD2 (6 bases). The germline V gene encodes CDR1 SQVTM and CDR2 ANQGSEA. V was pared by 4 bases and J by 0 bases, with 7 bases between. CDR3 length equals 13 residues.

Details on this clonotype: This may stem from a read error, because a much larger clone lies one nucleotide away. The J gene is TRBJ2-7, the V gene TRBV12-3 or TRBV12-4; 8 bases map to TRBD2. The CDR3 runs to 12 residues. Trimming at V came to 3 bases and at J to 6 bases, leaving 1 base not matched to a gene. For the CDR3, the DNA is TGTGCCAGCAGTTTTAGCGGGACCGAGCAGTACTTC. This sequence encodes CASSFSGTEQYF.

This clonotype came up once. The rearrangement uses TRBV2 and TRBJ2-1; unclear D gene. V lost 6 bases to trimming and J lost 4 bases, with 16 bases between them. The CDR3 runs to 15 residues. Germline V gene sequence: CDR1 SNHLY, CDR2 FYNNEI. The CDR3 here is CASSAGGSEYNEQFF. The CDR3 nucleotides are TGTGCCAGCAGCGCCGGCGGCTCGGAATACAATGAGCAGTTCTTC. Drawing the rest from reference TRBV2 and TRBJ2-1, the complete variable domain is EPEVTQTPSHQVTQMGQEVILRCVPISNHLYFYWYRQILGQKVEFLVSFYNNEISEKSEIFDDQFSVERPDGSNFTLKIRSTKLEDSAMYFCASSAGGSEYNEQFFGPGTRLTVL.

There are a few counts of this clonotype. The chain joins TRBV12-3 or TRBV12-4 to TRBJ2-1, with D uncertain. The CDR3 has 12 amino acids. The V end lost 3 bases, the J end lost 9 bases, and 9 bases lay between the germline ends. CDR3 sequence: CASSFPSGEQFF. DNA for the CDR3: TGTGCCAGCAGTTTCCCTTCGGGTGAGCAGTTCTTC.

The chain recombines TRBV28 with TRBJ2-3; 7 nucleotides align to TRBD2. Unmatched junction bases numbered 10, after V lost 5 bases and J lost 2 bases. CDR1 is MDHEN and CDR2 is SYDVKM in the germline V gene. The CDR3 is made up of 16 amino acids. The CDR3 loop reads CASSRAGRADTDTQYF. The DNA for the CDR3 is TGTGCCAGCAGTCGAGCGGGGCGCGCTGACACAGATACGCAGTATTTT.

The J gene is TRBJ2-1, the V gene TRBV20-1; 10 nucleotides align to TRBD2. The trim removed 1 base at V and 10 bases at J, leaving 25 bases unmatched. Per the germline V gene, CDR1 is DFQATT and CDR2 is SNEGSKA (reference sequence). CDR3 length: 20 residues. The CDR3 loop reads CSARAPSWGTSEAWGGEQFF. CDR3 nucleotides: TGCAGTGCTAGAGCCCCGTCGTGGGGGACTAGCGAGGCCTGGGGCGGGGAGCAGTTCTTC.

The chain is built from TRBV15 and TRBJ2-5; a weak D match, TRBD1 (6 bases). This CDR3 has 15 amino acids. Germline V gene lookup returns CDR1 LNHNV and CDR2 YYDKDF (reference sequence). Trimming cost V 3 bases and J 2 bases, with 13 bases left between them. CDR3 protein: CATSRGAGLQETQYF. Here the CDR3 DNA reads TGTGCCACCAGCAGGGGGGCCGGTCTTCAAGAGACCCAGTACTTC.

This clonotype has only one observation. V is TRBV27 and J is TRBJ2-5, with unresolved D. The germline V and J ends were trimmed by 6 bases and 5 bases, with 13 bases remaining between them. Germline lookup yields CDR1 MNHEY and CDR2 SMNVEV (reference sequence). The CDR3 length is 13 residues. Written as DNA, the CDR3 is TGTGCCAGCAGGGCAGGTTTACAGGAGACCCAGTACTTC. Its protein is CASRAGLQETQYF.

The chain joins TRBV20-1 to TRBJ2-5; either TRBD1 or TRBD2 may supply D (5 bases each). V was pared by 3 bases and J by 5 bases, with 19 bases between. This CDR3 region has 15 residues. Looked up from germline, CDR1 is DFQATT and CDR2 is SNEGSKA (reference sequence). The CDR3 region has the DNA TGCAGTGCTAGGGGACCCTCGACCCCGGGGGAGACCCAGTACTTC. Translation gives CSARGPSTPGETQYF.

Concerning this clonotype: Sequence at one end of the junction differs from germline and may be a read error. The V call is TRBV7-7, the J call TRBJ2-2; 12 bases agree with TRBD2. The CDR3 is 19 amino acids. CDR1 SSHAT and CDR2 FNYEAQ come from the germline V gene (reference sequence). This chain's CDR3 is CASSSPTGLAGSNTGELFF. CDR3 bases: TGTGCTAGCAGCTCACCTACTGGACTAGCGGGGAGCAACACCGGGGAGCTGTTTTTT.

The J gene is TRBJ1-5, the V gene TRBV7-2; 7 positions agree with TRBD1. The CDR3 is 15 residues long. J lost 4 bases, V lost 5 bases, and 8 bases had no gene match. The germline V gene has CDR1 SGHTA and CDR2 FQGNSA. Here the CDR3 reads CASSQMGQLNQPQHF. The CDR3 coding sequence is TGTGCCAGCAGCCAAATGGGACAGCTAAATCAGCCCCAGCATTTT.

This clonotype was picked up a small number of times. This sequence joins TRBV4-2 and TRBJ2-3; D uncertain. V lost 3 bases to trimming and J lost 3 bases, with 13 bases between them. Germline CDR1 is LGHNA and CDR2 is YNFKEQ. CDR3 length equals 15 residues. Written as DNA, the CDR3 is TGTGCCAGCAGCCAGAGGTACGCGGCTACAGATACGCAGTATTTT. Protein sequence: CASSQRYAATDTQYF.

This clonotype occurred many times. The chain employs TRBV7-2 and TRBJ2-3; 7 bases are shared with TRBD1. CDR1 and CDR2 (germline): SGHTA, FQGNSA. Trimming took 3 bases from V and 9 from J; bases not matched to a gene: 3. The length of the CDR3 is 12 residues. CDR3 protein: CASSLVQGTQYF. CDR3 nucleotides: TGTGCCAGCAGCTTGGTACAGGGGACGCAGTATTTT.

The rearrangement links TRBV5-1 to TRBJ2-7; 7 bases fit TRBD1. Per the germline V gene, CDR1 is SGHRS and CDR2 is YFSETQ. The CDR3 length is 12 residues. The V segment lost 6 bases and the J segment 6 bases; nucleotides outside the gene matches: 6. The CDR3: CASIDRVGEQYF. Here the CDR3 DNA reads TGCGCCAGCATTGACAGGGTCGGCGAGCAGTACTTC.

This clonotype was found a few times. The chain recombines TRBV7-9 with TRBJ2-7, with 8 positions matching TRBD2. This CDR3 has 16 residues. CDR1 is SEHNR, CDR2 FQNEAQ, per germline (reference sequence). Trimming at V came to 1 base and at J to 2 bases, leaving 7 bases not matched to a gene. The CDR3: CASSLDERGIPYEQYF. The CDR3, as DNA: TGTGCCAGCAGCTTAGACGAGCGGGGGATCCCCTACGAGCAGTACTTC.

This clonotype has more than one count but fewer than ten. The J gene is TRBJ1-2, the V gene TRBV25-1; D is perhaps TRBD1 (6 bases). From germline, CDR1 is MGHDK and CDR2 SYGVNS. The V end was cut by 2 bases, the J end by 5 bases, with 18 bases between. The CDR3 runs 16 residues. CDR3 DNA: TGTGCCAGCAGTGAAAGGGGGACGGGTCCACGTTATGGCTACACCTTC. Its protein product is CASSERGTGPRYGYTF.

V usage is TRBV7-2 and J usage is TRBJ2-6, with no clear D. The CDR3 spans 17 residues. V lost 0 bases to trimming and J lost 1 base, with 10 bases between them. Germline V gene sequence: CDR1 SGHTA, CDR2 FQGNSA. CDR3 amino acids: CASSLAAGVSGANVLTF. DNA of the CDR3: TGTGCCAGCAGCTTAGCGGCAGGCGTATCTGGGGCCAACGTCCTGACTTTC.

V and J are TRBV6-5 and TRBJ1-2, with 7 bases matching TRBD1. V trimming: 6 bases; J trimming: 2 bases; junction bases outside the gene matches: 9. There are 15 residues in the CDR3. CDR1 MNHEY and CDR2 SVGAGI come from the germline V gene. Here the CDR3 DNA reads TGTGCCAGCAGAAACGCAGGGGGTTCAAACTATGGCTACACCTTC. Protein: CASRNAGGSNYGYTF.

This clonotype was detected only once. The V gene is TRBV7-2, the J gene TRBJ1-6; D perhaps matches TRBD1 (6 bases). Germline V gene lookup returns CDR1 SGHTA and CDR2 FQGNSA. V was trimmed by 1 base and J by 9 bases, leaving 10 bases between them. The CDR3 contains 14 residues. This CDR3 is CASSLEGRGSPLHF. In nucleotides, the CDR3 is TGTGCCAGCAGCTTAGAGGGCAGGGGTTCACCCCTCCACTTT.

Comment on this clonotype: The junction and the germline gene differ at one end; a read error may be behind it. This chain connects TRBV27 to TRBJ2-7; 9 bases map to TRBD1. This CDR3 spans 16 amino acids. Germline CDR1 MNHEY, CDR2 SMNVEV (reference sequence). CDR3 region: CAGSYNPGQGVDEQYF. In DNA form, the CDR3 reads TGTGCCGGCAGTTATAACCCGGGACAGGGTGTCGACGAGCAGTACTTC.

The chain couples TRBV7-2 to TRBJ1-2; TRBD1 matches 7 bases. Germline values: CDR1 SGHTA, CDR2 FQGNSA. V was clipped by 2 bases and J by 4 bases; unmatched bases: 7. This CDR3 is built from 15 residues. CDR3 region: CASSLMEGAGYGYTF. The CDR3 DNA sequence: TGTGCCAGCAGCTTAATGGAGGGGGCTGGCTATGGCTACACCTTC.

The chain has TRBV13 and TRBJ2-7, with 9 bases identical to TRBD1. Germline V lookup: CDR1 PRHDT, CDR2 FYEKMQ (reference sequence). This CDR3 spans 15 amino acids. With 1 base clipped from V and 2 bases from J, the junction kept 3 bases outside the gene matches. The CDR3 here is CASSLADRGAYEQYF. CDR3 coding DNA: TGTGCCAGCAGCTTAGCCGACAGGGGGGCCTACGAGCAGTACTTC.

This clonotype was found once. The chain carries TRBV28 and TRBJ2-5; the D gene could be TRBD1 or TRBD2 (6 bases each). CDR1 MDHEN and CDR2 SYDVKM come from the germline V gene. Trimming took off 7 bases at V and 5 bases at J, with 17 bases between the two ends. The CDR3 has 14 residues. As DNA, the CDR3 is TGTGCCAGCACTCCAGAGGGGGGATGGGAGACCCAGTACTTC. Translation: CASTPEGGWETQYF.

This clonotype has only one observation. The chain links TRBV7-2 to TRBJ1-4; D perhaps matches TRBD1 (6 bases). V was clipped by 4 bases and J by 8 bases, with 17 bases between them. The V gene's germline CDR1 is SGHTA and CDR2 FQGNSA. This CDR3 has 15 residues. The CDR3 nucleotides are TGTGCCAGCAGCTCGTCCGGACAGTTTGGGGAAAAACTGTTTTTT. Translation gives CASSSSGQFGEKLFF.

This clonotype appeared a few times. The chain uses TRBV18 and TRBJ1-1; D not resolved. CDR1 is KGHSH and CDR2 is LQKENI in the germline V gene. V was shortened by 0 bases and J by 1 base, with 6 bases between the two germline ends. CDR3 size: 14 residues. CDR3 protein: CASSPPGRNTEAFF. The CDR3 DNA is TGTGCCAGCTCACCACCGGGCAGGAACACTGAAGCTTTCTTT. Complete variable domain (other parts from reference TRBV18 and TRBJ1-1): NAGVMQNPRHLVRRRGQEARLRCSPMKGHSHVYWYRQLPEEGLKFMVYLQKENIIDESGMPKERFSAEFPKEGPSILRIQQVVRGDSAAYFCASSPPGRNTEAFFGQGTRLTVV.

As DNA, the CDR3 is TGTGCCAGCAGTTTTAGGGGGTACATTCAGTACTTC. Translated, it gives CASSFRGYIQYF. The rearrangement links TRBV28 to TRBJ2-4; TRBD1 might be the D (6 bases). V lost 3 bases to trimming and J lost 8 bases, with 8 bases between them. The CDR3 totals 12 residues. Per germline, CDR1 MDHEN and CDR2 SYDVKM. Full variable domain (outside the CDR3, taken from reference TRBV28 and TRBJ2-4): DVKVTQSSRYLVKRTGEKVFLECVQDMDHENMFWYRQDPGLGLRLIYFSYDVKMKEKGDIPEGYSVSREKKERFSLILESASTNQTSMYLCASSFRGYIQYFGAGTRLSVL.

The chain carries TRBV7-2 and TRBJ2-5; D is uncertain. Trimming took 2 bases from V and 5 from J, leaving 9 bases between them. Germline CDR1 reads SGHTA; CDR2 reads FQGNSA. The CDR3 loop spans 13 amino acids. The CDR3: CASSLMSAETQYF. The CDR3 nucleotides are TGTGCCAGCAGCTTAATGAGCGCCGAGACCCAGTACTTC. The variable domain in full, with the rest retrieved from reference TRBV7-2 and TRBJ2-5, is GAGVSQSPSNKVTEKGKDVELRCDPISGHTALYWYRQSLGQGLEFLIYFQGNSAPDKSGLPSDRFSAERTGGSVSTLTIQRTQQEDSAVYLCASSLMSAETQYFGPGTRLLVL.

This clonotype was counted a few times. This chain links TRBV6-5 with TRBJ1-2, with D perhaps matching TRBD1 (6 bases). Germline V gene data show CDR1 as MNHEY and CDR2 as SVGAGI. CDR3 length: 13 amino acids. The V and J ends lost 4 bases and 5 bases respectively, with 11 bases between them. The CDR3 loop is CASSSTGRYGYTF. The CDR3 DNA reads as TGTGCCAGCAGTTCGACAGGCCGGTATGGCTACACCTTC.

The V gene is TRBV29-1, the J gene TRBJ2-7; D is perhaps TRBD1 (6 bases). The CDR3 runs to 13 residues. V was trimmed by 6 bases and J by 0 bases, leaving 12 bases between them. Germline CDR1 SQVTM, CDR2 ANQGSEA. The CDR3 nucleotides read TGCAGCGTGTCGGACAGAGACTCCTACGAGCAGTACTTC. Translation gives CSVSDRDSYEQYF.